The T cell receptor (beta chain) under discussion was sequenced for a study of blood T cell repertoires in COVID-19. Study-level background: The United States, Italy and Spain supplied acute and convalescent COVID-19 samples. The cDNA or gDNA used as material had been derived from T cells, B-cell-depleted T cells, or PBMCs.

Germline CDR1 and CDR2: SNHLY and FYNNEI. The germline V and J ends were trimmed by 8 bases and 8 bases, with 15 bases remaining between them. The CDR3 contains 13 residues. TCRdb keeps only in-frame clones here, not all; method: immunoSEQ multiplex PCR. The sample consists of more than 250,000 clones, around 86% of them appearing once. The sequencing input was peripheral blood. The V gene is TRBV2, the J gene TRBJ1-4, with a tentative D call TRBD1 (6 bases). The receptor was derived from a woman aged 50 to 60 with acute or convalescent COVID-19. The CDR3, as DNA: TGTGCCAGCGGCAATTGGGGGCAAGAAAAACTGTTTTTT. This translates into CASGNWGQEKLFF.